These T cell receptor beta chains were read from a single sample in a study of cytomegalovirus exposure and HLA in healthy donors. The assay was immunoSEQ multiplex PCR, and TCRdb's table has in-frame clones only and misses some. The sample yields around 160,000 clones, around 65% seen once. Material for sequencing was PBMCs. The receptors shown here come from a woman in her thirties or forties in good health and CMV-seropositive. Each CDR3 is given without its conserved first and last residue.

j_call,v_call,cdr3_aa
-,TRBV19,ASRQTGVGEQY
TRBJ2-1,TRBV4-3,ASSQEWTGGFNEQF
TRBJ1-4,TRBV19,ASSIKLGGLLEKLF
TRBJ2-5,TRBV4-3,ASSQDHTSGVRETQY
TRBJ1-2,TRBV27,ASRGGDHYGYP
TRBJ2-3,TRBV2,ASRRSRDTDTQY
TRBJ1-3,TRBV27,ASFGLGTGNGNTIY
TRBJ2-5,TRBV5-1,ASIEETQY
TRBJ1-1,TRBV10-3,AISDTNGGGRAF
TRBJ2-3,TRBV6-6,ASSYPLAGMSDTQY
TRBJ1-6,TRBV19,ATRGENNSPLH
TRBJ1-2,TRBV27,ASSRATGGYT
TRBJ1-5,TRBV10-3,AISQTGAQPQH
TRBJ1-5,TRBV2,ASSDGSGGGQPQH
TRBJ1-4,TRBV6-1,ASEGQGGKLF
TRBJ1-2,TRBV18,ASSQGTGSGYT
TRBJ1-5,TRBV5-1,ASSLATGNNQPQH
TRBJ1-2,TRBV6-1,ASSEYGAQPYGYT
TRBJ2-1,TRBV5-1,ASSPRTSGSHEQF
TRBJ1-2,TRBV27,ASREQANYGYT
TRBJ1-3,TRBV6-1,ASSVGTASGNTIY
TRBJ2-3,TRBV13,ASSPRLAGGTDTQY
TRBJ2-5,TRBV27,ASSPGGSQETQY
TRBJ2-4,TRBV7-2,ASSPGGGGENIQY
TRBJ1-5,TRBV19,ASSIIGSNSNQPQH
TRBJ2-3,TRBV9,ASSVAGGGTDTQY
-,TRBV6-5,ASSYLWTDSHYEQY
TRBJ2-2,TRBV7-3,ATERDSYTGELF
-,TRBV4-1,ASSQRSTGLYEQY
TRBJ2-7,TRBV6-5,ASTSNSGQGHEQY
TRBJ1-5,TRBV18,ASSPDLGQGGQPQH
TRBJ2-2,TRBV27,ASAGQGLTGELF
TRBJ1-1,TRBV5-5,ASSLPKTLMNTEAF
TRBJ2-7,TRBV10-3,AISEEGSRTGKVEQY
TRBJ2-1,TRBV13,ASSLSPLSGGRAEQF
TRBJ2-7,TRBV5-1,ASSLANYEQY
TRBJ1-3,TRBV10-3,AIRGQGSISGNTIY
TRBJ2-5,TRBV2,ASSKDQGRETQY
TRBJ2-3,TRBV5-1,ASSWDFSDTQY
TRBJ1-1,TRBV19,ASSTQRRGEAF
TRBJ2-3,TRBV7-9,ASRQRTGEADTQY
TRBJ2-2,TRBV5-5,ASSLAGVDIFGGELF
TRBJ2-3,TRBV7-3,ASSPPGAGGGDTQY
TRBJ1-6,TRBV18,ASSPGGQLFGSPLH
TRBJ1-6,TRBV16,ASSPLSGGSSPLH
TRBJ2-7,TRBV2,ASRGGTYEQY